A selection of T cell receptor beta chains follows, all from one sample in a study of cytomegalovirus exposure and HLA in healthy donors. Only in-frame clones appear in the TCRdb table, and some are missing; sequencing was by immunoSEQ multiplex PCR. The sample shows about 150,000 clones, 73% of them seen only once. The specimen sequenced was PBMCs. The origin of the receptors is a woman younger than 30 in good health and CMV-seronegative. Each CDR3 is given with its conserved first and last residue. D genes are given only for firm matches. Size is stated for part of the rows, as once, few or many counts, or as a class when the clone is expanded.

-	-	TRBJ1-1	TRBV27	TGTGCCAGCAGTTTCGGGTACGTGAACACTGAAGCTTTCTTT	CASSFGYVNTEAFF
TRBD2	-	TRBJ2-5	TRBV27	TGTGCCAGCAGCTTCACTAGCGCCCAAGAGACCCAGTACTTC	CASSFTSAQETQYF
-	-	TRBJ2-7	TRBV7-2	TGTGCCAGCAGCCGAGGGTTCTCCTACGAGCAGTACTTC	CASSRGFSYEQYF
-	-	TRBJ2-1	TRBV9	TGTGCCAGCAGCGACCCGATTAACTGGTCCTCCTACAATGAGCAGTTCTTC	CASSDPINWSSYNEQFF
TRBD1	-	TRBJ1-1	TRBV28	TGTGCCAGCAGCCCGGGACAGATCATGAACACTGAAGCTTTCTTT	CASSPGQIMNTEAFF
-	once	TRBJ1-1	TRBV10-3	TGTGCCATATCCAAGGAGGGCCTCAACACTGAAGCTTTCTTT	CAISKEGLNTEAFF
TRBD2	once	TRBJ2-7	TRBV18	TGTGCCAGCTCACCACCCCAGCGGGGGGGATACGAGCAGTACTTC	CASSPPQRGGYEQYF
TRBD2	-	TRBJ2-1	TRBV4-2	TGTGCCAGCAGCCACCTCCCGGGACTAGCGGGGGGGGACAATGAGCAGTTCTTC	CASSHLPGLAGGDNEQFF
-	-	TRBJ1-5	TRBV6-1	TGTGCCAGCAGTGCCCTTAGGGGGATCGGGCAGCCCCAGCATTTT	CASSALRGIGQPQHF
TRBD1	-	TRBJ1-5	TRBV7-2	TGTGCCAGCAGCTCCGGACAGGCCCTTCAGCCCCAGCATTTT	CASSSGQALQPQHF
-	-	TRBJ1-5	TRBV23-1	TGCGCCAGCAGTCAATCTGGGGGGTCTTGTGGGGGGGCCAGGCCCCAGCATTTT	CASSQSGGSCGGARPQHF
TRBD1	-	TRBJ2-1	TRBV5-1	TGCGCCAGCAGCTTAATGACTGGTGCAGGGGGACACCTGGGGAATGAGCAGTTCTTC	CASSLMTGAGGHLGNEQFF
-	once	TRBJ1-4	TRBV7-9	TGTGCCAGCAGCTTAAAGGGGCAGGATGAAAAACTGTTTTTT	CASSLKGQDEKLFF
TRBD2	-	TRBJ2-1	TRBV14	TGTGCCAGCAGCCCGATAGGGAGAGGACTAGCGGGGGTCAATGAGCAGTTCTTC	CASSPIGRGLAGVNEQFF
TRBD1	-	TRBJ2-7	TRBV27	TGTGCCAGCAGTTCCCTCGACAGGGTAGCATACGAGCAGTACTTC	CASSSLDRVAYEQYF
-	-	TRBJ2-3	TRBV7-2	TGTGCCAGCAGCCCCGAACCTTCAGGATGGAGCACAGATACGCAGTATTTT	CASSPEPSGWSTDTQYF
-	-	TRBJ1-4	TRBV5-5	TGTGCCAGCAGCTCTTCGAGGTCAACTAATGAAAAACTGTTTTTT	CASSSSRSTNEKLFF
-	-	TRBJ2-1	TRBV9	TGTGCCAGCAGCCCCTCGATTAGCCGGAATGAGCAGTTCTTC	CASSPSISRNEQFF
TRBD1	-	TRBJ1-1	TRBV2	TGTGCCAGCAGACACAGGGGAATTGAAACTGAAGCTTTCTTT	CASRHRGIETEAFF
TRBD2	few	TRBJ2-1	TRBV9	TGTGCCAGCAGCGTAGAAAGCGGGAGCGCGAGTGAGCAGTTCTTC	CASSVESGSASEQFF
-	once	TRBJ1-2	TRBV7-8	TGTGCCAGCAGCCGTCAGGGGACACAACGGCTTGGCTACACCTTC	CASSRQGTQRLGYTF
-	-	TRBJ1-6	TRBV5-5	TGTGCCAGCAGCTTACTGACATTACCCCTCCACTTT	CASSLLTLPLHF
TRBD1	many	TRBJ2-3	TRBV6-4	TGTGCCAGCAGTGAGGCGACAGGGGGCACAGATACGCAGTATTTT	CASSEATGGTDTQYF
TRBD1	-	TRBJ2-7	TRBV5-1	TGCGCCAGCAGCTTGGCCGGGACAGCCGCCTACGAGCAGTACTTC	CASSLAGTAAYEQYF
TRBD1	-	TRBJ1-3	TRBV28	TGTGCCAGCATAACAGGGGCCGGAAACACCATATATTTT	CASITGAGNTIYF
TRBD2	-	TRBJ2-3	TRBV7-2	TGTGCCAGCAGCTTAGTTCTAGCGGGGCCCACAGATACGCAGTATTTT	CASSLVLAGPTDTQYF
-	few	TRBJ1-1	TRBV18	TGTGCCAGCTCACCGGGGCGCACTGAAGCTTTCTTT	CASSPGRTEAFF
TRBD1	-	TRBJ2-2	TRBV5-4	TGTGCCAGCAGCTTGGAGACAGGGGCCACCGGGGAGCTGTTTTTT	CASSLETGATGELFF
TRBD1	-	TRBJ2-3	TRBV7-2	TGTGCCAGCAGCCCGGGACAGAGCACAGATACGCAGTATTTT	CASSPGQSTDTQYF
TRBD1	-	TRBJ1-1	TRBV13	TGTGCCAGCAGGCGGGGACAGGGTAGCACTGAAGCTTTCTTT	CASRRGQGSTEAFF
-	-	TRBJ2-1	TRBV5-1	TGCGCCAGCAGCCTCGGGGGGCCGGGCAATGAGCAGTTCTTC	CASSLGGPGNEQFF
-	few	TRBJ1-1	TRBV11-3	TGTGCCAGCAGCTGGGGAAGGGAGCGCGCTGAAGCTTTCTTT	CASSWGRERAEAFF
TRBD1	once	TRBJ1-2	TRBV18	TGTGCCAGCTCACCCTCCCAGGGGGAGCGTGGCTACACCTTC	CASSPSQGERGYTF